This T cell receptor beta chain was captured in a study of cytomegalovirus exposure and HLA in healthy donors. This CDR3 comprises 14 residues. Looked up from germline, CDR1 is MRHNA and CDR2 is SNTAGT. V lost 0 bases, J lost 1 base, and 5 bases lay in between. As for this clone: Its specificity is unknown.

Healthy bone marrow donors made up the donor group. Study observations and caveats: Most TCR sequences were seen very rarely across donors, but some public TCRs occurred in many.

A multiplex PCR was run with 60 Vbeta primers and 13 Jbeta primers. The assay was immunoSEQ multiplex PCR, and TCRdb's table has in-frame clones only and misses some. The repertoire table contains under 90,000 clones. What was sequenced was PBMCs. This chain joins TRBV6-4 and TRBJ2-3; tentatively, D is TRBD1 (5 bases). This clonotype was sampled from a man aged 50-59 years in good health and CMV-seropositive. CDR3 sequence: CASSDSGGTDTQYF. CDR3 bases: TGTGCCAGCAGTGACTCAGGGGGCACAGATACGCAGTATTTT.